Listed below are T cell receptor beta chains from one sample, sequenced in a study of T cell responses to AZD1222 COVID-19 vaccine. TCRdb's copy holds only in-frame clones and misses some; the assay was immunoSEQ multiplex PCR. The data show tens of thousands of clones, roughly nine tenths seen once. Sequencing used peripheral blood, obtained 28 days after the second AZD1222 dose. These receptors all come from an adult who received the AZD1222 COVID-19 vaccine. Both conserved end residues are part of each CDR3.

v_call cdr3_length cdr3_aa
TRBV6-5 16 CASSSRDRGRPEGYTF
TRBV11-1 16 CASSVPPTGGNSPLHF
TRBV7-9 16 CASSPLGGRANYGYTF
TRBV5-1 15 CASSWAGTPHTEAFF
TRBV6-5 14 CASRTGLVGGELFF
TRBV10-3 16 CAISESGTLPGNTIYF
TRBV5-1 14 CASSWTGATGELFF
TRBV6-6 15 CASRPRGNSNQPQHF
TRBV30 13 CAWRDRGTGELFF
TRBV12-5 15 CASGLDSSTTDTQYF
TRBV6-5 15 CASNFRDSTVGGYTF
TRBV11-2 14 CASSPRDSTDTQYF
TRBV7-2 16 CASSFRQSSYNSPLHF
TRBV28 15 CASSPTSVGKNIQYF
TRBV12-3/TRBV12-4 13 CASTPPGAEKLFF
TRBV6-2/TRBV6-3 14 CASSPDRGFSPLHF
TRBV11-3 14 CASSLVAGNTEAFF
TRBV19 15 CASSPSSGSYNEQFF
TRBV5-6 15 CASSLWDRVNQPQHF
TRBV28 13 CASSLGPGGEQYF
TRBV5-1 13 CASSSNPSEEAFF
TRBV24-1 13 CATSDAPGGGYTF
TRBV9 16 CASSPKGVLLPDTQYF
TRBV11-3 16 CASSLGSGRGAGELFF
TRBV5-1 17 CASSLEGGPTSNQPQHF
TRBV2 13 CATQRTSGNTIYF
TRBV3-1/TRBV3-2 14 CASSQVWAKNIQYF
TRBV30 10 CAWSGHGYTF
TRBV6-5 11 CASVRSVEQFF
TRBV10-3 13 CAIKTSGQETQYF
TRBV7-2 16 CASSSSRSSTYNEQFF
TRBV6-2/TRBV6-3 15 CASSYKTAYNSPLHF
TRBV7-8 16 CASTPWSSSGTGELFF
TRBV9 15 CASSVQGIVGETQYF
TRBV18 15 CASSPPVQGNTEAFF
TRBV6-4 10 CAKQAQGQYF
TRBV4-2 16 CASSLARGGVNYGYTF
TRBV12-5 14 CASGTGPQYNEQFF